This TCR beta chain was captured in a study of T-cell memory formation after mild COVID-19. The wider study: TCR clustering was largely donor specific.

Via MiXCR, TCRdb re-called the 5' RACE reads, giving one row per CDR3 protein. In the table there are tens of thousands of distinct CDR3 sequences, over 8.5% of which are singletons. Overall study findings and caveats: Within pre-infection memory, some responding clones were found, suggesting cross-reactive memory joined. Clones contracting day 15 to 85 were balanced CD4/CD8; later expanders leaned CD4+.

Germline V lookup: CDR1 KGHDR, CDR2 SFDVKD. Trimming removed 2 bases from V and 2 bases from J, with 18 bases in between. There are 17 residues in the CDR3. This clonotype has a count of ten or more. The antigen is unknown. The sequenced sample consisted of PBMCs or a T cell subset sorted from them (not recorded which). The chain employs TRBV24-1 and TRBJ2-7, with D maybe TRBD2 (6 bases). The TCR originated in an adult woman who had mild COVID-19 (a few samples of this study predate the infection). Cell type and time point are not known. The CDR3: CATSDSRMGLSAYEQYF. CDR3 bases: TGTGCCACCAGTGATTCGAGAATGGGACTTTCCGCCTACGAGCAGTACTTC.